These 27 T cell receptor beta chains came from one sample sequenced in a study of T cells in Graves' hyperthyroidism and ophthalmopathy. Amplified regions were TCR beta CDR3 sequences from RNA transcripts. Researchers ran a first-round RT-PCR on the TCR CDR3 using the HTBI primer set. Each CDR3 protein is one row after TCRdb ran MiXCR on the multiplex PCR reads. The table shows 480,000 or so distinct CDR3 sequences, with approximately 15% occurring only once. Material for sequencing was blood. These TCRs come from a woman under 30 with Graves' hyperthyroidism.

This clonotype was detected many times. V usage is TRBV12-3 or TRBV12-4 and J usage is TRBJ1-1, with unresolved D. This CDR3 comprises 14 residues. Trimming shortened V by 3 bases and J by 0 bases, and 8 bases separated the two germline ends. The CDR3, as DNA: TGTGCCAGCAGTTTGATTAGGATGAACACTGAAGCTTTCTTT. Translated: CASSLIRMNTEAFF.

The sample holds many counts of this clonotype. The CDR3 is CASSLTSASGNTIYF. In nucleotides, the CDR3 is TGTGCCAGCAGCTTAACCTCAGCCTCTGGAAACACCATATATTTT. The chain is built from TRBV7-3 and TRBJ1-3; the D is unclear. The CDR3 runs to 15 residues. CDR1 and CDR2 from the germline V gene are SGHTA and FQGTGA. The V and J ends lost 0 bases and 0 bases respectively, with 6 bases between them.

This clonotype was seen more than once but under ten times. V usage is TRBV5-1 and J usage is TRBJ1-1; D is ambiguous. The CDR3 is 15 amino acids. The V and J ends lost 0 bases and 4 bases respectively, with 13 bases between them. Looked up from germline, CDR1 is SGHRS and CDR2 is YFSETQ. The DNA of the CDR3 is TGCGCCAGCAGCTTGGGATCCCTGGGAAGCACTGAAGCTTTCTTT. Its protein product is CASSLGSLGSTEAFF.

The genes are TRBV28 and TRBJ1-1; D not certain. The CDR3 has 16 residues. Germline CDR1 reads MDHEN; CDR2 reads SYDVKM. Trimming cost V 5 bases and J 2 bases, with 18 bases left between them. CDR3 DNA: TGTGCCAGCAGTCAAGTAAAGATCCCCACCAACACTGAAGCTTTCTTT. It specifies CASSQVKIPTNTEAFF.

The chain is built from TRBV4-1 and TRBJ2-1; D may be TRBD1 (6 bases). CDR3 length equals 15 residues. Germline CDR1 reads MGHRA; CDR2 reads YSYEKL. The V gene lost 6 bases and the J gene lost 2 bases, with 14 bases spanning the gap. As DNA, the CDR3 is TGCGCCAGCAGTCAACAGGGAGAACCCTACAATGAGCAGTTCTTC. The encoded protein is CASSQQGEPYNEQFF.

A remark on this clonotype: A read error may explain this, as a much larger clone is one base away. The V gene is TRBV3-1, the J gene TRBJ2-5, with 12 bases identical to TRBD2. Trimming cost V 2 bases and J 4 bases; bases outside gene matches: 5. The germline V gene has CDR1 LGHDT and CDR2 YNNKEL (reference sequence). This CDR3 is built from 16 residues. CDR3 residues: CASSQHPSGRVETQYF. Here the CDR3 DNA reads TGTGCCAGCAGCCAACATCCTAGCGGGAGGGTAGAGACCCAGTACTTC.

This clonotype was counted ten times or more. The chain recombines TRBV19 with TRBJ1-1, with D maybe TRBD1 (5 bases). Germline assignment: CDR1 LNHDA and CDR2 SQIVND (reference sequence). Trimming cost V 9 bases and J 6 bases, with 26 bases left between them. The CDR3 is 16 residues long. This CDR3 is CASRRGDRGIPAEAFF. CDR3 nucleotides: TGTGCCAGCAGACGGGGTGACAGAGGGATCCCTGCTGAAGCTTTCTTT.

In its sample, this clonotype was seen many times. The V gene is TRBV5-1, the J gene TRBJ1-1; D is uncertain. CDR1 is SGHRS, CDR2 YFSETQ, per germline. The V gene lost 4 bases and the J gene lost 1 base, with 14 bases spanning the gap. The CDR3 is made up of 15 amino acids. The CDR3: CASSPSRVSNTEAFF. The CDR3 nucleotides read TGCGCCAGCAGCCCAAGTAGGGTTTCGAACACTGAAGCTTTCTTT.

This clonotype was observed a handful of times. The CDR3 spells CASSIPGQYNSPLHF. CDR3 DNA: TGTGCCAGCAGTATCCCGGGACAATATAATTCACCCCTCCACTTT. V is TRBV7-9 and J is TRBJ1-6; a weak D match, TRBD1 (6 bases). Germline-derived CDR1 and CDR2 are SEHNR and FQNEAQ (reference sequence). Trimming took 6 bases from V and 4 from J, leaving 13 bases between them. The CDR3 is 15 amino acids.

This clonotype was seen many times. The chain is built from TRBV27 and TRBJ2-3; the match to TRBD2 covers 9 bases. Trimming took 8 bases from V and 0 from J; bases not matched to a gene: 3. The V gene's germline CDR1 is MNHEY and CDR2 SMNVEV (reference sequence). The CDR3 is made up of 14 amino acids. The CDR3, as DNA: TGTGCCAGCGGAACTAGCGGGAGCACAGATACGCAGTATTTT. Its translation is CASGTSGSTDTQYF.

This clonotype has a count of ten or more. The J gene is TRBJ2-5, the V gene TRBV27, with TRBD2 matching over 7 bases. Germline values: CDR1 MNHEY, CDR2 SMNVEV (reference sequence). The CDR3 has 15 residues. With 2 bases clipped from V and 2 bases from J, the junction kept 5 bases outside the gene matches. The CDR3 DNA reads as TGTGCCAGCAGTTTAAATGGCGGGGGTCAAGAGACCCAGTACTTC. It translates to CASSLNGGGQETQYF.

This clonotype was recorded at least ten times. The chain employs TRBV12-3 or TRBV12-4 and TRBJ1-2; D is ambiguous. V lost 2 bases and J lost 6, with 13 bases in between. The CDR3 has 14 residues. The CDR3 sequence: CASSLRWQVNGYTF. CDR3 bases: TGTGCCAGCAGTTTAAGGTGGCAGGTGAATGGCTACACCTTC.

This clonotype was observed many times. V is TRBV20-1 and J is TRBJ1-6, with 10 bases identical to TRBD1. The germline V gene encodes CDR1 DFQATT and CDR2 SNEGSKA (reference sequence). J lost 7 bases, V lost 6 bases, and 6 bases had no gene match. This CDR3 spans 14 amino acids. Written as DNA, the CDR3 is TGCAGTGCGATTCCGGGACAGGGGAATTCACCCCTCCACTTT. Translating gives CSAIPGQGNSPLHF.

This clonotype showed up many times. V gene TRBV2 combines with J gene TRBJ1-5, with D unresolved. CDR3 length: 15 residues. V gave up 6 bases and J gave up 6 bases, with 18 bases separating them. Germline V gene data show CDR1 as SNHLY and CDR2 as FYNNEI. This chain's CDR3 is CASSTDGSRIQPQHF. The CDR3 nucleotides are TGTGCCAGCAGCACGGATGGCAGTCGGATTCAGCCCCAGCATTTT. Full variable domain (rest looked up from reference TRBV2 and TRBJ1-5): EPEVTQTPSHQVTQMGQEVILRCVPISNHLYFYWYRQILGQKVEFLVSFYNNEISEKSEIFDDQFSVERPDGSNFTLKIRSTKLEDSAMYFCASSTDGSRIQPQHFGDGTRLSIL.

This clonotype has at least ten counts. The chain recombines TRBV7-3 with TRBJ2-7; a possible D gene is TRBD2 (6 bases). The CDR3 totals 14 residues. CDR1 and CDR2 (germline): SGHTA, FQGTGA. V was trimmed by 3 bases and J by 0 bases, leaving 9 bases between them. CDR3 residues: CASSFGGDSYEQYF. In DNA, the CDR3 is TGTGCCAGCAGCTTTGGAGGGGACTCCTACGAGCAGTACTTC.

J is TRBJ2-2 and V is TRBV3-1; perhaps TRBD2 as D (6 bases). Per germline, CDR1 LGHDT and CDR2 YNNKEL (reference sequence). The ends were cut back, 2 bases at V and 2 bases at J, with 15 bases in the middle. The CDR3 is 17 amino acids. The CDR3 DNA is TGTGCCAGCAGCCAAAGGCGGCTAGCGACTAACACCGGGGAGCTGTTTTTT. Its protein is CASSQRRLATNTGELFF. Full variable domain (rest looked up from reference TRBV3-1 and TRBJ2-2): DTAVSQTPKYLVTQMGNDKSIKCEQNLGHDTMYWYKQDSKKFLKIMFSYNNKELIINETVPNRFSPKSPDKAHLNLHINSLELGDSAVYFCASSQRRLATNTGELFFGEGSRLTVL.

This clonotype was found many times. The chain links TRBV11-2 to TRBJ1-1, with TRBD1 as a possible D gene (5 bases). V was pared by 5 bases and J by 3 bases, with 13 bases between. The length of the CDR3 is 14 residues. Germline assignment: CDR1 SGHAT and CDR2 FQNNGV. CDR3 sequence reads: CASSLREYDTEAFF. The CDR3 DNA sequence: TGTGCCAGCAGCCTCAGGGAATATGACACTGAAGCTTTCTTT.

This clonotype was recorded many times. The chain recombines TRBV5-8 with TRBJ1-1; no clear D gene. CDR3 length: 11 residues. V was shortened by 0 bases and J by 7 bases, with 4 bases between the two germline ends. CDR1 and CDR2 (germline): SGHTS, YDEGEE. CDR3 region: CASSLASEAFF. DNA for the CDR3: TGTGCCAGCAGCTTGGCCAGTGAAGCTTTCTTT.

This clonotype was seen many times. V gene TRBV30 combines with J gene TRBJ1-5; D is unclear. Germline V CDR1 and CDR2: GTSNPN, SVGIG (reference sequence). V was pared by 2 bases and J by 6 bases, with 14 bases between. The CDR3 is 14 amino acids. DNA of the CDR3: TGTGCCTGGAGTACGACGGAGCGGAGTCAGCCCCAGCATTTT. Protein sequence: CAWSTTERSQPQHF.

V and J are TRBV28 and TRBJ2-7; 10 nucleotides line up with TRBD1. The J segment lost 5 bases and the V segment lost 5 bases, leaving 3 bases of the junction unmatched. Germline loops: CDR1 MDHEN, CDR2 SYDVKM. This CDR3 has 13 amino acids. This chain's CDR3 is CASSAGTGDEQYF. CDR3 DNA: TGTGCCAGCAGTGCCGGGACAGGGGACGAGCAGTACTTC.

This clonotype has at least ten counts. The CDR3 coding sequence is TGCAGCGCCCACGGGGTGCTGGGACAGCAGAACACCGGGGAGCTGTTTTTT. Residues: CSAHGVLGQQNTGELFF. The J gene is TRBJ2-2, the V gene TRBV29-1, with TRBD1 matching 7 bases. The CDR3 extends over 17 amino acids. Germline values: CDR1 SQVTM, CDR2 ANQGSEA. With V trimmed by 7 bases and J by 1 base, 15 bases remained unmatched.

A few counts support this clonotype. V gene TRBV13 combines with J gene TRBJ2-7; 12 bases line up with TRBD2. Germline-derived CDR1 and CDR2 are PRHDT and FYEKMQ (reference sequence). The CDR3 loop spans 14 amino acids. The trim removed 3 bases at V and 6 bases at J, leaving 3 bases unmatched. As DNA, the CDR3 is TGTGCCAGCAGCTTTACGACTAGCGGGAGCGAGCAGTACTTC. It translates to CASSFTTSGSEQYF.

The chain is built from TRBV20-1 and TRBJ2-2; 8 bases agree with TRBD2. The length of the CDR3 is 15 residues. Trimming cost V 4 bases and J 5 bases; bases outside gene matches: 9. CDR1 and CDR2 from the germline V gene are DFQATT and SNEGSKA (reference sequence). CDR3 loop: CSATPTSVETGELFF. For the CDR3, the DNA is TGCAGTGCTACGCCGACTAGCGTAGAGACCGGGGAGCTGTTTTTT.

In its sample, this clonotype was seen many times. CDR3: CASSQEGRTTDTQYF. DNA of the CDR3: TGCGCCAGCAGCCAAGAAGGACGGACCACAGATACGCAGTATTTT. The J gene is TRBJ2-3, the V gene TRBV5-1; D gene ambiguous. The germline V and J ends were trimmed by 4 bases and 2 bases, with 14 bases remaining between them. The germline V gene encodes CDR1 SGHRS and CDR2 YFSETQ. The CDR3 consists of 15 residues.

Ten or more counts support this clonotype. This rearrangement joins TRBV7-8 to TRBJ1-1; TRBD1 is a possible D gene (5 bases). This CDR3 has 15 amino acids. The germline gives CDR1 SGHVS, CDR2 FQNEAQ. Trimming took 1 base from V and 3 from J, leaving 12 bases between them. The CDR3 DNA reads as TGTGCCAGCAGCTTAGACAAGACAGCGTACACTGAAGCTTTCTTT. Protein product: CASSLDKTAYTEAFF.

The chain carries TRBV20-1 and TRBJ2-3, with D tentatively TRBD1 or TRBD2 (6 bases each). Germline values: CDR1 DFQATT, CDR2 SNEGSKA (reference sequence). V lost 7 bases and J lost 3, with 14 bases in between. This CDR3 spans 13 amino acids. Here the CDR3 reads CSEKRGATDTQYF. The CDR3, as DNA: TGCAGTGAAAAGAGGGGGGCAACAGATACGCAGTATTTT.

Ten or more counts support this clonotype. The chain combines TRBV7-3 with TRBJ1-5; 8 nucleotides match TRBD1. V lost 5 bases, J lost 7 bases, and 4 bases stayed unmatched. Germline CDR1 is SGHTA and CDR2 is FQGTGA. The CDR3 runs to 13 residues. The CDR3 sequence is CASSADRDQPQHF. CDR3 sequence (DNA): TGTGCCAGCAGCGCGGACAGGGACCAGCCCCAGCATTTT. Filled out from reference TRBV7-3 and TRBJ1-5, the complete variable domain reads GAGVSQTPSNKVTEKGKYVELRCDPISGHTALYWYRQSLGQGPEFLIYFQGTGAADDSGLPNDRFFAVRPEGSVSTLKIQRTERGDSAVYLCASSADRDQPQHFGDGTRLSIL.